The T cell receptor beta chain described here comes from a study of cytomegalovirus exposure and HLA in healthy donors. Study results and caveats: Later analysis indicated greater clonal expansion among HLA-associated TCR beta chains than among equally common other chains. Donors belonging to an Asian-associated ancestry cluster reportedly showed fewer N-insertions in productive TCRs than the approximately 640-donor mean, according to what a later analysis found.

This CDR3 is built from 15 residues. Germline assignment: CDR1 MDHEN and CDR2 SYDVKM. Losses at the gene ends were 3 bases for V and 2 bases for J; bases not matched to a gene: 5. Use of 60 Vbeta and 13 Jbeta primers characterized the PCR. TCRdb keeps only in-frame clones here, not all; method: immunoSEQ multiplex PCR. The sample has more than 85,000 clones; approximately 82% are singletons. Notes on this clone: Its antigen is currently unknown.

The receptor comes from a man in his forties in good health and CMV-seropositive. J is TRBJ1-2 and V is TRBV28, with 8 bases aligning to TRBD1. Specimen: PBMCs. The CDR3 reads CASSLSTGVNYGYTF. CDR3 sequence (DNA): TGTGCCAGCAGTTTGTCGACAGGGGTAAACTATGGCTACACCTTC.